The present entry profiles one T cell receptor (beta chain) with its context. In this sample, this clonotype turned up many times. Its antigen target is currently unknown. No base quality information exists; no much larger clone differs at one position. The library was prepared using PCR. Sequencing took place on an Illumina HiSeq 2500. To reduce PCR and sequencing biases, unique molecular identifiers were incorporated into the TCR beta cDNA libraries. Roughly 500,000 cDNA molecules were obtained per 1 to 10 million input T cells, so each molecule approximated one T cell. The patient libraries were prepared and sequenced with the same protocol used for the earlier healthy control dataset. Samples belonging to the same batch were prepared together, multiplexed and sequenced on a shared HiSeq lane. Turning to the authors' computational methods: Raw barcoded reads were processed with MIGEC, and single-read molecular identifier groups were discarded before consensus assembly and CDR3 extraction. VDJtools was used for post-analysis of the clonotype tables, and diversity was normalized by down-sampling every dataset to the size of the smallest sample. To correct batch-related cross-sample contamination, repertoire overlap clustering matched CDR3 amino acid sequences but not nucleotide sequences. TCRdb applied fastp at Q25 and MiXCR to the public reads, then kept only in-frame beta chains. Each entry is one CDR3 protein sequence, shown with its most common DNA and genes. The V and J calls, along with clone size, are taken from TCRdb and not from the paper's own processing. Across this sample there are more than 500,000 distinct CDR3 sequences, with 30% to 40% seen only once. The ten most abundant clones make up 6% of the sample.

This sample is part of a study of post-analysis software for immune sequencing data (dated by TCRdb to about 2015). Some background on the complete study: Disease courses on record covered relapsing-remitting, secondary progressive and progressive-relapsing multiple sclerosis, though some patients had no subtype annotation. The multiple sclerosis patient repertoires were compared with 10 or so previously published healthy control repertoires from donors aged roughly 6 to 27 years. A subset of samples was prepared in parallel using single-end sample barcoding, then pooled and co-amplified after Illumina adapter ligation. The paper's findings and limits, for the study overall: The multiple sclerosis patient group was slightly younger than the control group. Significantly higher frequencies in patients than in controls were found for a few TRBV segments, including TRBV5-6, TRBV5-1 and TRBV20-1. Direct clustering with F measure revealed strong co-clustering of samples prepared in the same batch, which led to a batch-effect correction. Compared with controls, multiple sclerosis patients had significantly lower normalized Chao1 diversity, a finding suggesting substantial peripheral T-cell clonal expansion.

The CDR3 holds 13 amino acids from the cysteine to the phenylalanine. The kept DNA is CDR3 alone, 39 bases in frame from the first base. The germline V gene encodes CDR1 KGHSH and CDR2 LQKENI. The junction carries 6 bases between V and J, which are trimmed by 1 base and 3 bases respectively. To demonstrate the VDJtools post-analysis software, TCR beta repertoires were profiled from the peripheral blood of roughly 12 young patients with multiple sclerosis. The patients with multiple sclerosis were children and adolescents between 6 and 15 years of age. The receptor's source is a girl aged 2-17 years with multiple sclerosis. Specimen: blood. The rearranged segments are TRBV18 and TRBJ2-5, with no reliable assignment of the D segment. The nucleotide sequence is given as TGTGCCAGCTCACCACGAGTTGAAGAGACCCAGTACTTC. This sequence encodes CASSPRVEETQYF.